This section outlines one T cell receptor (beta chain) sequence together with its context. Its target is unknown. This record belongs to a study of persistence of HIV-infected CD4 T cells. This CDR3 region has 15 residues. The J segment lost 3 bases and the V segment lost 7 bases, leaving 6 bases of the junction unmatched. In germline, CDR1 is MNHEY, CDR2 SVGAGI. Nonspecific anti-CD3/anti-CD28 bead stimulation represents the broad CD4+ T cell repertoire. Sorting selected CD4+ T cells upregulating both CD40 ligand and CD69. The immunoSEQ assay was version 4, run in survey mode. Genomic DNA was diluted to 10 ng/uL, up to 1 ug per sample. The data were produced by immunoSEQ multiplex PCR, yet TCRdb's version contains in-frame clones alone and is incomplete. The sample includes roughly 41,000 clones, approximately 86% seen only once; the top ten take 1.3%. Study-wide findings and caveats: Antigen-responding cells were enriched for degenerate expanded CDR3beta sequences.

This specimen consisted of CD4+ T cells sorted from PBMCs after roughly 18-hour stimulation, obtained from a patient who received antiretroviral therapy. The clonotype originates from an adult man with HIV who was CMV-seropositive. The chain employs TRBV6-5 and TRBJ2-1; 10 nucleotides match TRBD1. The DNA of the CDR3 is TGTGCCAGCACCAGACAGGGGGCCTACTACAATGAGCAGTTCTTC. It yields the protein CASTRQGAYYNEQFF.